This TCR beta chain was recorded in a study of OX40 agonist ivuxolimab in advanced cancers. Study background: Patients received ivuxolimab, an agonistic anti-OX40 (CD134) antibody. Three patients showed partial responses: one hepatocellular carcinoma and two cutaneous melanoma cases. Study-level points and caveats: Undetermined was the antigen specificity of the expanded peripheral T cells. Averaging showed that CD8+ T cells had more expanded clones than CD4+ did.

Profiled with immunoSEQ multiplex PCR; TCRdb holds only in-frame clones, not every one. The sample has tens of thousands of clones; about 86% are singletons. A note on this clone: What it recognizes is unknown.

The ends lost 4 bases at V and 5 bases at J; junction bases unmatched: 6. Germline V gives CDR1 SGHKS, CDR2 YYEKEE (reference sequence). The CDR3 consists of 14 residues. The sample was CD4+ or CD8+ T cells sorted from blood, taken in a trial of the OX40 agonist ivuxolimab. The chain carries TRBV5-5 and TRBJ2-5; 9 bases match TRBD2. This sequence was found in an adult with an advanced solid tumor such as melanoma, head and neck, liver or kidney cancer. In DNA form, the CDR3 reads TGTGCCAGCAGCCTGGGACTAGCCATTGAGACCCAGTACTTC. This gives the protein CASSLGLAIETQYF. The full variable domain, with the rest looked up from reference TRBV5-5 and TRBJ2-5, is DAGVTQSPTHLIKTRGQQVTLRCSPISGHKSVSWYQQVLGQGPQFIFQYYEKEERGRGNFPDRFSARQFPNYSSELNVNALLLGDSALYLCASSLGLAIETQYFGPGTRLLVL.